One sample yielded the 20 T cell receptor beta chains listed below, sequenced in a study of breast tumors, draining lymph nodes, adjacent tissues. Each CDR3 protein is one row after TCRdb ran MiXCR on the multiplex PCR reads. Among some 31,000 distinct CDR3 sequences listed, approximately 63% were seen once. Sequencing was done on a sample of breast tumor tissue. These TCRs come from a female donor with breast cancer. Some clones in this sample may be carry-over from other donors' samples.

The rearrangement links TRBV5-1 to TRBJ2-3; TRBD2 is a possible D gene (7 bases). Trimming stripped 2 bases from V and 0 bases from J, with 10 bases between. The CDR3 is made up of 15 amino acids. The germline V gene has CDR1 SGHRS and CDR2 YFSETQ. The CDR3 sequence is CASSFGGQSTDTQYF. CDR3 sequence (DNA): TGCGCCAGCAGCTTCGGGGGGCAAAGCACAGATACGCAGTATTTT.

This clonotype was counted once. This rearrangement joins TRBV4-1 to TRBJ2-7; TRBD2 matches 9 bases. The CDR3 is 16 residues long. The ends lost 4 bases at V and 4 bases at J; junction bases unmatched: 11. Germline CDR1 MGHRA, CDR2 YSYEKL. CDR3 loop: CASSLEPGTSSYEQYF. The CDR3 DNA sequence: TGCGCCAGCAGCCTCGAACCCGGGACTAGCTCTTACGAGCAGTACTTC.

In this sample, this clonotype turned up a few times. V gene TRBV11-2 combines with J gene TRBJ2-3, with TRBD1 matching over 7 bases. The germline V gene encodes CDR1 SGHAT and CDR2 FQNNGV. The CDR3 spans 17 residues. V gave up 2 bases and J gave up 6 bases; unmatched junction bases: 14. The CDR3 is CASSLTAGTVAGDTQYF. CDR3 DNA sequence: TGTGCCAGCAGCTTAACGGCCGGGACAGTAGCAGGCGATACGCAGTATTTT.

This clonotype turned up a few times. The CDR3 nucleotides read TGCAGCGCCGGAAACAGCGACAGGGATTATGGCTACACCTTC. Protein product: CSAGNSDRDYGYTF. The gene calls are TRBV29-1 and TRBJ1-2, with 7 bases lining up with TRBD1. The V gene end was trimmed by 7 bases and the J gene end by 5 bases; junction bases not matched to a gene: 13. The CDR3 loop spans 14 amino acids. The germline V gene has CDR1 SQVTM and CDR2 ANQGSEA.

By sample share, this clonotype is medium-sized. The chain is built from TRBV29-1 and TRBJ2-5; 8 bases are a match to TRBD1. In germline, CDR1 is SQVTM, CDR2 ANQGSEA. The CDR3 is 12 residues long. The ends lost 6 bases at V and 6 bases at J; junction bases unmatched: 6. CDR3 sequence: CSVRTGTQTQYF. The CDR3 DNA sequence: TGCAGCGTCCGGACAGGGACACAGACCCAGTACTTC.

Turning to this clonotype: One end of the junction fails to match germline, which may point to a read error. The chain links TRBV15 to TRBJ2-5; D could derive from TRBD1 or TRBD2 (7 bases each). Germline V CDR1 and CDR2: LNHNV, YYDKDF (reference sequence). CDR3 length: 15 amino acids. The CDR3 DNA sequence: TGTGCCGCCAGCAGGGGGTCGGGGGGCCAAGAGACCCAGTACTTC. Protein sequence: CAASRGSGGQETQYF.

V gene TRBV20-1 combines with J gene TRBJ2-7; D not certain. The V and J ends lost 3 bases and 3 bases respectively, with 9 bases between them. From germline, CDR1 is DFQATT and CDR2 SNEGSKA (reference sequence). The CDR3 consists of 12 residues. The chain's CDR3 is CSASPDFYEQYF. The CDR3 coding sequence is TGCAGTGCTAGCCCCGACTTCTACGAGCAGTACTTC.

This clonotype was detected ten times or more. This chain joins TRBV5-4 and TRBJ2-3; TRBD2 matches at 7 bases. The germline CDR1 and CDR2 sequences are SGHNT and YYREEE (reference sequence). V lost 7 bases and J lost 2; bases outside the gene matches: 16. The CDR3 runs to 17 residues. The CDR3 region is CASESSLAGGTTDTQYF. CDR3 DNA sequence: TGTGCCAGCGAAAGCTCCTTGGCCGGGGGGACCACAGATACGCAGTATTTT.

This clonotype came up many times. One junction end disagrees with the germline gene, perhaps due to a read error. The CDR3 here is CANSLSSTGGSPLHF. CDR3 in DNA: TGTGCCAACAGCTTAAGTTCCACAGGGGGATCACCCCTCCACTTT. This rearrangement joins TRBV7-3 to TRBJ1-6; TRBD1 agrees at 8 bases. This CDR3 is built from 15 residues. Per germline, CDR1 SGHTA and CDR2 FQGTGA. Drawing the rest from reference TRBV7-3 and TRBJ1-6, the complete variable domain is GAGVSQTPSNKVTEKGKYVELRCDPISGHTALYWYRQSLGQGPEFLIYFQGTGAADDSGLPNDRFFAVRPEGSVSTLKIQRTERGDSAVYLCANSLSSTGGSPLHFGNGTRLTVT.

V usage is TRBV5-5 and J usage is TRBJ2-6; D is possibly TRBD1 (6 bases). CDR3 length equals 16 residues. V lost 3 bases to trimming and J lost 0 bases, with 10 bases between them. CDR1 is SGHKS and CDR2 is YYEKEE in the germline V gene (reference sequence). This CDR3 is CASSSDSFSGANVLTF. CDR3 coding DNA: TGTGCCAGCAGCTCGGACAGCTTCTCTGGGGCCAACGTCCTGACTTTC.

The chain is built from TRBV6-2 or TRBV6-3 and TRBJ1-2; TRBD1 matches at 8 bases. CDR1 and CDR2 from the germline V gene are MNHEY and SVGEGT. The length of the CDR3 is 15 residues. V shed 5 bases, J shed 3 bases, and the junction held 8 bases outside the gene matches. CDR3 loop: CASSHGGQADYGYTF. DNA for the CDR3: TGTGCCAGCAGTCACGGGGGACAGGCTGACTATGGCTACACCTTC.

V and J are TRBV20-1 and TRBJ2-7, with TRBD2 identical over 9 bases. With V trimmed by 5 bases and J by 3 bases, 8 bases remained unmatched. CDR1 is DFQATT, CDR2 SNEGSKA, per germline (reference sequence). CDR3 length equals 14 residues. The CDR3 bases are TGCAGTGCTTCGTTAGCGGGAGAGGTCTACGAGCAGTACTTC. It encodes CSASLAGEVYEQYF.

This clonotype was detected many times. The V call is TRBV6-1, the J call TRBJ2-3; D is ambiguous. Germline values: CDR1 MNHNS, CDR2 SASEGT. Trimming stripped 3 bases from V and 2 bases from J, with 6 bases between. The CDR3 is 13 residues long. The CDR3 loop is CASSERTTDTQYF. In DNA form, the CDR3 reads TGTGCCAGCAGTGAGAGGACCACAGATACGCAGTATTTT.

The rearrangement uses TRBV11-3 and TRBJ2-2; D not certain. Germline V gene sequence: CDR1 SGHNT, CDR2 YENEEA. This CDR3 spans 11 amino acids. V was trimmed by 9 bases and J by 6 bases, leaving 8 bases between them. The CDR3 nucleotides read TGTGCCAGTCGCGCGTCCGGGGAGCTGTTTTTT. Its protein is CASRASGELFF.

This clonotype was recorded at least ten times. The chain employs TRBV6-1 and TRBJ1-2; no firm D call. CDR3 length: 10 amino acids. Germline V gene data show CDR1 as MNHNS and CDR2 as SASEGT. V lost 5 bases and J 8 bases, leaving 6 bases between the germline ends. In DNA, the CDR3 is TGTGCCAGCAGTCTGAGAGGCTACACCTTC. It translates to CASSLRGYTF.

The V call is TRBV6-1, the J call TRBJ1-5; D is undetermined. CDR3 size: 14 residues. Germline CDR1 MNHNS, CDR2 SASEGT. V was cut by 5 bases and J by 0 bases, with 8 bases left in between. The DNA of the CDR3 is TGTGCCAGCAGTCACAGCTATAGCAATCAGCCCCAGCATTTT. Its translation: CASSHSYSNQPQHF.

This clonotype was seen only once. The CDR3 bases are TGTGCCAGCAATGCCCGGACAGGCAACTATGGCTACACCTTC. Its translation: CASNARTGNYGYTF. This chain joins TRBV6-6 and TRBJ1-2; 7 bases map to TRBD1. CDR3 length equals 14 residues. The V gene's germline CDR1 is MNHNY and CDR2 SVGAGI (reference sequence). V was clipped by 7 bases and J by 2 bases; unmatched bases: 7.

This clonotype has more than one count but fewer than ten. This chain uses TRBV6-2 or TRBV6-3 with TRBJ2-3, with D maybe TRBD2 (5 bases). V was clipped by 8 bases and J by 0 bases, with 9 bases between them. Germline CDR1 MNHEY, CDR2 SVGEGT. The length of the CDR3 is 13 residues. The CDR3 bases are TGTGCCAGCGCAAGGGAGAGCACAGATACGCAGTATTTT. It encodes CASARESTDTQYF.

The CDR3 DNA follows: TGCGCCAGCAGCTTGGGACAGGGGGCGCGGGAGCAGTACTTC. Amino acid sequence: CASSLGQGAREQYF. This rearrangement joins TRBV5-1 to TRBJ2-7; 10 bases agree with TRBD1. The J segment lost 7 bases and the V segment lost 0 bases, leaving 4 bases of the junction unmatched. Germline V gene lookup returns CDR1 SGHRS and CDR2 YFSETQ. The CDR3 length is 14 residues.

This clonotype counts as medium-sized. The rearrangement links TRBV5-1 to TRBJ2-5, with D hard to call. Germline V gene lookup returns CDR1 SGHRS and CDR2 YFSETQ. The V end was cut by 1 base, the J end by 1 base, with 11 bases between. The CDR3 has 15 amino acids. The CDR3 spells CASSLLPGRQETQYF. Written as DNA, the CDR3 is TGCGCCAGCAGCTTGCTCCCGGGTCGCCAAGAGACCCAGTACTTC.